This record looks at one T cell receptor (beta chain) sequence and its context. What it binds is unknown. Germline CDR1 and CDR2: SNHLY and FYNNEI. This CDR3 is 12 amino acids long. Trimming pared 8 bases from V and 6 bases from J, leaving 12 bases between. This entry is derived from a study of T cells in tuberculosis. Study-level background: CD1B tetramers identified T cells specific for mycobacterial lipid GMM.

This table comes from immunoSEQ multiplex PCR, and its TCRdb copy is limited to in-frame clones, with some not included. The table includes about 33,000 clones, around 90% detected once. Adolescents were screened for latent TB by skin test and IGRA. The study's findings and limits: Cases with active tuberculosis were adults, while controls were adolescents.

The genes are TRBV2 and TRBJ2-3; D gene uncertain. This sequence was found in a donor aged 5 to 30 with latent tuberculosis or without tuberculosis infection. Some clones in this sample may be carry-over from other donors' samples. Sequencing was performed on PBMCs. CDR3 region: CASAAFSDTQYF. The CDR3 DNA reads TGTGCCAGCGCGGCTTTCAGCGATACGCAGTATTTT.